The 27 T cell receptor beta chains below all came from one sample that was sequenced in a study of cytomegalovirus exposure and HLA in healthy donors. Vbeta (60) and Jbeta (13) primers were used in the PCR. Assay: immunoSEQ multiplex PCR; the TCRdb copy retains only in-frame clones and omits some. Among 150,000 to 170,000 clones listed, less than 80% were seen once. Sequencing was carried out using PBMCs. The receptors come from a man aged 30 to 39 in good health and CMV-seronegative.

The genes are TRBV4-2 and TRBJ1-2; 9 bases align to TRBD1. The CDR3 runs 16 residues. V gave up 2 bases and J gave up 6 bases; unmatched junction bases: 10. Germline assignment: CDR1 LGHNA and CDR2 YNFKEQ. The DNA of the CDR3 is TGTGCCAGCAGCCAAACAAACACAGGGGGCGCTGATGGCTACACCTTC. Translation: CASSQTNTGGADGYTF.

The CDR3 region has the DNA TGTGCCAGCATCCGGGACAGGGGTCCCTATGAGCAGTTCTTC. Translated: CASIRDRGPYEQFF. The chain links TRBV2 to TRBJ2-1, with 10 bases that match TRBD1. V dropped 7 bases and J dropped 8; count of bases not matched to a gene: 8. The CDR3 covers 14 residues. Germline V gene data show CDR1 as SNHLY and CDR2 as FYNNEI.

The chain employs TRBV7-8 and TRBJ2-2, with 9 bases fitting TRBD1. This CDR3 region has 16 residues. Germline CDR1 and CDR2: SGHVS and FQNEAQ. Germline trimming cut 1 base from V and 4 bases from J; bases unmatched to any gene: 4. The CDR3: CASSLGTGVGTGELFF. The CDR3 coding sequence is TGTGCCAGCAGCTTAGGGACAGGGGTGGGCACCGGGGAGCTGTTTTTT.

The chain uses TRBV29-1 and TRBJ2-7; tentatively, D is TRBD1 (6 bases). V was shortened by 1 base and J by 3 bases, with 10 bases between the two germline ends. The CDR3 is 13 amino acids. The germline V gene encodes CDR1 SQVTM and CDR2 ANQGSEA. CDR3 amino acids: CSVEVRGFYEQYF. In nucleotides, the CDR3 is TGCAGCGTTGAAGTTAGGGGGTTCTACGAGCAGTACTTC.

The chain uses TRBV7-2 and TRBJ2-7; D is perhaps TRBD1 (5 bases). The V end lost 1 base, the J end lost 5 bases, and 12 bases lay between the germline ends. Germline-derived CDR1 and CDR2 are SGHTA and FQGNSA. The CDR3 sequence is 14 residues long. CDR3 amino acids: CASSLGGRGNEQYF. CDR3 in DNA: TGTGCCAGCAGCTTAGGCGGTAGGGGTAACGAGCAGTACTTC. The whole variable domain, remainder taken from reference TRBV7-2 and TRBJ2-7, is GAGVSQSPSNKVTEKGKDVELRCDPISGHTALYWYRQSLGQGLEFLIYFQGNSAPDKSGLPSDRFSAERTGGSVSTLTIQRTQQEDSAVYLCASSLGGRGNEQYFGPGTRLTVT.

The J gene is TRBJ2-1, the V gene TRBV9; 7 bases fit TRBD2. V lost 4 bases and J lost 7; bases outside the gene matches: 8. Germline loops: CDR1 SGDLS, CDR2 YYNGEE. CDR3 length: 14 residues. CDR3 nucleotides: TGTGCCAGCAGCTTAGCTAGCGGTGATAATGAGCAGTTCTTC. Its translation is CASSLASGDNEQFF. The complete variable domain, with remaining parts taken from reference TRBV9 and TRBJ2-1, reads DSGVTQTPKHLITATGQRVTLRCSPRSGDLSVYWYQQSLDQGLQFLIQYYNGEERAKGNILERFSAQQFPDLHSELNLSSLELGDSALYFCASSLASGDNEQFFGPGTRLTVL.

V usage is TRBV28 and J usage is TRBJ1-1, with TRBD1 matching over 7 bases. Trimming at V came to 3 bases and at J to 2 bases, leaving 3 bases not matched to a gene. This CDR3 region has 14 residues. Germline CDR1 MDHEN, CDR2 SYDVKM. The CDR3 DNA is TGTGCCAGCAGTTTCCAGGGGGGAAACACTGAAGCTTTCTTT. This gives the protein CASSFQGGNTEAFF.

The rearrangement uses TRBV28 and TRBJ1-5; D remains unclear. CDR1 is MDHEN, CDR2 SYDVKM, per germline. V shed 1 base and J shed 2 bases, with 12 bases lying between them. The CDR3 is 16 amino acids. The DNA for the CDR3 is TGTGCCAGCAGTTTATTTCGGGGAACGGGCAATCAGCCCCAGCATTTT. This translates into CASSLFRGTGNQPQHF.

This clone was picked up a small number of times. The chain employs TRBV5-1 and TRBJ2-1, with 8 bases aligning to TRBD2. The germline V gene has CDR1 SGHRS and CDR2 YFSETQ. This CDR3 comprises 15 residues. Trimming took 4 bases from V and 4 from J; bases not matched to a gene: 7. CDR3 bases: TGCGCCAGCAGCCCCGACGGACTAGCATACAATGAGCAGTTCTTC. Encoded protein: CASSPDGLAYNEQFF.

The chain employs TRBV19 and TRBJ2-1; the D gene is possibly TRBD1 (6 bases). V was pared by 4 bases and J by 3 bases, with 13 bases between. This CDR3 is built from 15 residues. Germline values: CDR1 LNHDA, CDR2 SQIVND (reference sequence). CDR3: CASSTTGSSYNEQFF. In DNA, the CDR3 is TGTGCCAGTAGTACAACAGGGAGCAGCTACAATGAGCAGTTCTTC.

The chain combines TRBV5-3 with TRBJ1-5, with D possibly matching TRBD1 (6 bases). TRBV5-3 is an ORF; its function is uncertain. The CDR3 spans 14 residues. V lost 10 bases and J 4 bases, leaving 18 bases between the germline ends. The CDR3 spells CAPRWGRGNQPQHF. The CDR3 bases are TGTGCCCCCAGGTGGGGGCGAGGGAATCAGCCCCAGCATTTT.

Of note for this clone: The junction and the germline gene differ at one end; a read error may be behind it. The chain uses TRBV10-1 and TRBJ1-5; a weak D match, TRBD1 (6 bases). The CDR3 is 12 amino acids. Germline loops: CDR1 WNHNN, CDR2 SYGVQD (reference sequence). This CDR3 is CASNRANQPQNF. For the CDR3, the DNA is TGCGCCAGCAACAGGGCGAATCAGCCCCAGAATTTT.

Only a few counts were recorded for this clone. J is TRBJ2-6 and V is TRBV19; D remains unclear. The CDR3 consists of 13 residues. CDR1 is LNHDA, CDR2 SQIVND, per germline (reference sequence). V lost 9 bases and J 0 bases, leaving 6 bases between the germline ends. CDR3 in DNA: TGTGCCAGCCGGTTCTCTGGGGCCAACGTCCTGACTTTC. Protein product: CASRFSGANVLTF.

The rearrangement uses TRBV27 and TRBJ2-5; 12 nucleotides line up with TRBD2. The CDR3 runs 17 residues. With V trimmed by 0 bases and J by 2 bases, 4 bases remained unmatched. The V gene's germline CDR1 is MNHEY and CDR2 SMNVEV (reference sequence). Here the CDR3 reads CASSLSRTSGEQETQYF. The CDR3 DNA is TGTGCCAGCAGTTTATCTAGGACTAGCGGGGAACAAGAGACCCAGTACTTC.

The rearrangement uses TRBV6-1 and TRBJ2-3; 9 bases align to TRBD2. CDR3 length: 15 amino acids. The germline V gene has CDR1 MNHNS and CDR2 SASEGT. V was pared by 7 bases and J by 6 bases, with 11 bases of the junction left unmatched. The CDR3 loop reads CASTRSGGRSDTQYF. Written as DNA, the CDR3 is TGTGCCAGCACCCGTAGCGGGGGTAGATCGGATACGCAGTATTTT.

The CDR3 protein is CASSFAGLNQPQHF. The CDR3 coding sequence is TGTGCCAGCAGTTTTGCAGGACTCAATCAGCCCCAGCATTTT. This chain connects TRBV27 to TRBJ1-5; D remains ambiguous. CDR1 MNHEY and CDR2 SMNVEV come from the germline V gene (reference sequence). Trimming pared 3 bases from V and 3 bases from J, leaving 9 bases between. This CDR3 has 14 residues.

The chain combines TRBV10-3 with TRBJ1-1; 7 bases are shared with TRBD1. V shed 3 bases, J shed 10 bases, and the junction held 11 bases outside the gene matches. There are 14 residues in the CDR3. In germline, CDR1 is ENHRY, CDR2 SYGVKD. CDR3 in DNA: TGTGCCATCAGTGAAGCGACAGGGTTTCGAGGAGCTTTCTTT. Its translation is CAISEATGFRGAFF.

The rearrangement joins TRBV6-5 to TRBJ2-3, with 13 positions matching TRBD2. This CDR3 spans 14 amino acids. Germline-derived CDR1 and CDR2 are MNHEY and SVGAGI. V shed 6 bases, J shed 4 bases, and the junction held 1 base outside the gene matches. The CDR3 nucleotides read TGTGCCAGCAGGGGACTAGCGGGGTCAGATACGCAGTATTTT. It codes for CASRGLAGSDTQYF.

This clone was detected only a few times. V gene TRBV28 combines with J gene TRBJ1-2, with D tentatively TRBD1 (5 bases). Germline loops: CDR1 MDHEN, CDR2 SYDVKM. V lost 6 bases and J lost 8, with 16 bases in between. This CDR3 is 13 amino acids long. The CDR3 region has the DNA TGTGCCAGCAGCCCCACGACAGTTAGCGGCTACACCTTC. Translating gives CASSPTTVSGYTF.

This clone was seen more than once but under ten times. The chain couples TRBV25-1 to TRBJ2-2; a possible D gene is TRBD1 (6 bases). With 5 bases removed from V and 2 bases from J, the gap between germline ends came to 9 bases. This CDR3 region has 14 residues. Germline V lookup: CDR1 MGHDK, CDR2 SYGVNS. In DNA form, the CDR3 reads TGTGCCAGCAGTATACAGGGAAACACCGGGGAGCTGTTTTTT. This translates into CASSIQGNTGELFF.

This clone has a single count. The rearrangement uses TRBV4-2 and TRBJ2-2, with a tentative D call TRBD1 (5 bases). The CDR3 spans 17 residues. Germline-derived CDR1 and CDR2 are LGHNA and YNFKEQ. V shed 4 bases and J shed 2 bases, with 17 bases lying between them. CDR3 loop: CASSPQGLFSNTGELFF. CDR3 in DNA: TGTGCCAGCAGCCCCCAGGGCCTTTTCTCAAACACCGGGGAGCTGTTTTTT.

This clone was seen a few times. The CDR3 here is CATSRGTARETQYF. DNA for the CDR3: TGTGCCACCAGCAGGGGGACTGCCAGGGAGACCCAGTACTTC. The rearrangement joins TRBV15 to TRBJ2-5; tentatively, D is TRBD2 (6 bases). The germline V gene has CDR1 LNHNV and CDR2 YYDKDF (reference sequence). The V gene lost 3 bases and the J gene lost 5 bases, with 13 bases spanning the gap. This CDR3 has 14 residues.

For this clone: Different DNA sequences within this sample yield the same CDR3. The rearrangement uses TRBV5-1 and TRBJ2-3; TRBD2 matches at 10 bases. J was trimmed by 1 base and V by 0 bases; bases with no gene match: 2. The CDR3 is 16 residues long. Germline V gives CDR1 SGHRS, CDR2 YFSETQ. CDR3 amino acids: CASSLGTSGGTDTQYF. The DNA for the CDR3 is TGCGCCAGCAGCTTGGGAACTAGCGGGGGCACAGATACGCAGTATTTT. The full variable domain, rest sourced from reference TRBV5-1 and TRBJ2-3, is KAGVTQTPRYLIKTRGQQVTLSCSPISGHRSVSWYQQTPGQGLQFLFEYFSETQRNKGNFPGRFSGRQFSNSRSEMNVSTLELGDSALYLCASSLGTSGGTDTQYFGPGTRLTVL.

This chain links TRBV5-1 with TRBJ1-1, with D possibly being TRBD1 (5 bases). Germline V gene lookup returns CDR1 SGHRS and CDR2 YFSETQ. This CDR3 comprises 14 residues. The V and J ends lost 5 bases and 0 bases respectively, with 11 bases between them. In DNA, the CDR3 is TGCGCCAGCAGAGGGCAGGGAATGAACACTGAAGCTTTCTTT. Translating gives CASRGQGMNTEAFF.

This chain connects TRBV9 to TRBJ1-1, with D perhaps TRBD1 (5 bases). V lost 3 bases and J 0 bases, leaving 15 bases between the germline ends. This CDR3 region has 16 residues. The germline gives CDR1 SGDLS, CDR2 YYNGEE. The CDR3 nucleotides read TGTGCCAGCAGCGAGGGGACTTCCCGAATGAACACTGAAGCTTTCTTT. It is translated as CASSEGTSRMNTEAFF. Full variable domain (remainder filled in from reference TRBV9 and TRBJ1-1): DSGVTQTPKHLITATGQRVTLRCSPRSGDLSVYWYQQSLDQGLQFLIQYYNGEERAKGNILERFSAQQFPDLHSELNLSSLELGDSALYFCASSEGTSRMNTEAFFGQGTRLTVV.

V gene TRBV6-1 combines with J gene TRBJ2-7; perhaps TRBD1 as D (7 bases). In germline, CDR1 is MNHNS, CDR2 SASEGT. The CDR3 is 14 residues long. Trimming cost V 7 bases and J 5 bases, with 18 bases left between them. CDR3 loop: CASNNRGGGDEQYF. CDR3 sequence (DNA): TGTGCCAGCAACAACAGGGGCGGAGGGGACGAGCAGTACTTC.

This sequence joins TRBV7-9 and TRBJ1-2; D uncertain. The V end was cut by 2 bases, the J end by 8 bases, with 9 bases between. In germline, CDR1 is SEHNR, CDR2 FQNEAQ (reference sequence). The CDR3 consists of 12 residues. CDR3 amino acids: CASSLTHGGYTF. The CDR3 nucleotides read TGTGCCAGCAGCTTAACCCACGGGGGCTACACCTTC.